This entry lists 9 T cell receptor beta chains sequenced from one sample in a study of cytomegalovirus exposure and HLA in healthy donors. In the PCR, 60 Vbeta and 13 Jbeta primers were used. Some clones are missing from TCRdb's copy, which holds only in-frame ones; the method was immunoSEQ multiplex PCR. Among roughly 130,000 clones listed, roughly 76% were seen once. Sequencing input: PBMCs. These receptors originate from a woman aged 40 to 50 in good health and CMV-seronegative.

The gene calls are TRBV28 and TRBJ1-2, with 8 bases identical to TRBD1. This CDR3 spans 14 amino acids. The junction had 3 bases not matched to a gene; V was cut back by 6 bases and J by 0 bases. Germline lookup yields CDR1 MDHEN and CDR2 SYDVKM. The CDR3 DNA sequence: TGTGCCAGCAGCCAGGGGGCCTCTAACTATGGCTACACCTTC. Its translation is CASSQGASNYGYTF.

The chain is built from TRBV4-1 and TRBJ2-2; 8 bases fit TRBD1. V trimming: 0 bases; J trimming: 6 bases; junction bases outside the gene matches: 3. Germline V gives CDR1 MGHRA, CDR2 YSYEKL. This CDR3 comprises 15 residues. CDR3 region: CASSQEAGGSGELFF. CDR3 coding DNA: TGCGCCAGCAGCCAAGAGGCAGGGGGCTCCGGGGAGCTGTTTTTT.

CDR3 nucleotide sequence: TGTGCCAGCAGCCCGCTCCCGGGGAGGAACACCGGGGAGCTGTTTTTT. Residues: CASSPLPGRNTGELFF. The chain is built from TRBV7-9 and TRBJ2-2; perhaps TRBD2 as D (5 bases). Per the germline V gene, CDR1 is SEHNR and CDR2 is FQNEAQ (reference sequence). The CDR3 spans 16 residues. V was pared by 5 bases and J by 1 base, with 14 bases between.

This sequence joins TRBV19 and TRBJ1-1; D is possibly TRBD1 (6 bases). Trimming shortened V by 5 bases and J by 11 bases, and 18 bases separated the two germline ends. Germline loops: CDR1 LNHDA, CDR2 SQIVND (reference sequence). This CDR3 is built from 13 residues. The CDR3 DNA reads as TGTGCCAGTAGTCCTCAGGGGAAAGGAGGCGCTTTCTTT. Protein: CASSPQGKGGAFF.

This clone turned up a few times. The chain is built from TRBV4-3 and TRBJ1-5, with D uncertain. Germline CDR1 is LGHNA and CDR2 is YSLEER. Trimming removed 3 bases at V and 0 bases at J, with 21 bases between. The CDR3 extends over 19 amino acids. The CDR3: CASSHHFPSQLNSNQPQHF. CDR3 DNA sequence: TGCGCCAGCAGCCACCACTTCCCTAGTCAGTTAAATAGCAATCAGCCCCAGCATTTT.

The chain carries TRBV5-1 and TRBJ1-2; D is possibly TRBD1 (5 bases). The length of the CDR3 is 14 residues. Germline lookup yields CDR1 SGHRS and CDR2 YFSETQ. Deletions cut 0 bases from V and 7 bases from J, with 13 bases between. CDR3 bases: TGCGCCAGCAGCTTGGCTGGCAGGGTAAGTGGCTACACCTTC. This encodes CASSLAGRVSGYTF.

The chain recombines TRBV28 with TRBJ2-2, with a tentative D call TRBD2 (5 bases). V was trimmed by 6 bases and J by 5 bases, leaving 16 bases between them. This CDR3 has 15 amino acids. Germline-derived CDR1 and CDR2 are MDHEN and SYDVKM. CDR3 loop: CASSPPGFKTGELFF. In DNA form, the CDR3 reads TGTGCCAGCAGCCCCCCGGGATTTAAGACCGGGGAGCTGTTTTTT.

The rearrangement links TRBV2 to TRBJ2-2; no reliable D call. Germline V gene sequence: CDR1 SNHLY, CDR2 FYNNEI. The CDR3 spans 13 residues. Trimming took off 0 bases at V and 4 bases at J, with 3 bases between the two ends. The CDR3 loop is CASSEASTGELFF. DNA for the CDR3: TGTGCCAGCAGTGAAGCCTCCACCGGGGAGCTGTTTTTT. The full variable domain, its missing parts supplied by reference TRBV2 and TRBJ2-2, is EPEVTQTPSHQVTQMGQEVILRCVPISNHLYFYWYRQILGQKVEFLVSFYNNEISEKSEIFDDQFSVERPDGSNFTLKIRSTKLEDSAMYFCASSEASTGELFFGEGSRLTVL.

The V call is TRBV6-5, the J call TRBJ1-2, with 7 bases lining up with TRBD1. This CDR3 comprises 16 residues. Per germline, CDR1 MNHEY and CDR2 SVGAGI. V shed 2 bases, J shed 6 bases, and the junction held 12 bases outside the gene matches. CDR3: CASSYLGQGDIHGYTF. The DNA of the CDR3 is TGTGCCAGCAGTTACCTCGGCCAGGGGGATATCCATGGCTACACCTTC.